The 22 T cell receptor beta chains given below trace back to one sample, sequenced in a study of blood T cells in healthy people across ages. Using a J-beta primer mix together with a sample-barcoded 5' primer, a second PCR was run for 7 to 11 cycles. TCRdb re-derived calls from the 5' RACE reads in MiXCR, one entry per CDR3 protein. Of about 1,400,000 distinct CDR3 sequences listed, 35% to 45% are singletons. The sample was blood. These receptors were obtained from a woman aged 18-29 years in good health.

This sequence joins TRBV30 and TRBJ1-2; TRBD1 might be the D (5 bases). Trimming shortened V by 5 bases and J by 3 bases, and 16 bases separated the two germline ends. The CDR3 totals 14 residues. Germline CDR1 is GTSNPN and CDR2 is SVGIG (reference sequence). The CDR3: CAWGGRPPHYGYTF. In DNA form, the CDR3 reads TGTGCCTGGGGGGGACGGCCCCCCCACTATGGCTACACCTTC.

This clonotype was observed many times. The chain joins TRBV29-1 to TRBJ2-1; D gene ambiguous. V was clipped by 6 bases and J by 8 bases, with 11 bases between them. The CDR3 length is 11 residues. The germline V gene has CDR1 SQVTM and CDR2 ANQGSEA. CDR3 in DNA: TGCAGCGTCACCGGTCAGGATGAGCAGTTCTTC. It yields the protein CSVTGQDEQFF.

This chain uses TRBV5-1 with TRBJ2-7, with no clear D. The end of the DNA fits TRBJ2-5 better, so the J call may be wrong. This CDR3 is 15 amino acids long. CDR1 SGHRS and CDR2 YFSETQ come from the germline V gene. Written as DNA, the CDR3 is TGCGCCAGCAGCTCCGGTTTTCAGCGAGAAGAGACCCAGTACTTC. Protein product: CASSSGFQREETQYF.

CDR3 DNA sequence: TGTGCCAGCAGCTTAAGGGTAGTCGACAGGAACTATGGCTACACCTTC. It translates to CASSLRVVDRNYGYTF. The V gene is TRBV7-8, the J gene TRBJ1-2, with a tentative D call TRBD1 (6 bases). V dropped 2 bases and J dropped 2 bases, with 15 bases sitting between them. The length of the CDR3 is 16 residues. The germline V gene encodes CDR1 SGHVS and CDR2 FQNEAQ.

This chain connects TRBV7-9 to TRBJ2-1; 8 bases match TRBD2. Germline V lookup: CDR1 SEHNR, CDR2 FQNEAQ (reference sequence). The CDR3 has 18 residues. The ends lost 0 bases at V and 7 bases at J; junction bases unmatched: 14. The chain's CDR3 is CASSLAIAGPLPGNEQFF. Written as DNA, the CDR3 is TGTGCCAGCAGCTTAGCAATAGCGGGGCCCCTTCCGGGGAATGAGCAGTTCTTC. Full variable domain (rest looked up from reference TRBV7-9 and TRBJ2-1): DTGVSQNPRHKITKRGQNVTFRCDPISEHNRLYWYRQTLGQGPEFLTYFQNEAQLEKSRLLSDRFSAERPKGSFSTLEIQRTEQGDSAMYLCASSLAIAGPLPGNEQFFGPGTRLTVL.

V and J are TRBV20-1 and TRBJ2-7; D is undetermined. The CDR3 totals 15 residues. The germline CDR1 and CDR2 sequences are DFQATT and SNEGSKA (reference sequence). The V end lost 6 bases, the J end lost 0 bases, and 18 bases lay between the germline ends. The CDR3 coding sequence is TGCAGTGCCCTAAAGCCACAAACGAGCTCCTACGAGCAGTACTTC. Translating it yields CSALKPQTSSYEQYF.

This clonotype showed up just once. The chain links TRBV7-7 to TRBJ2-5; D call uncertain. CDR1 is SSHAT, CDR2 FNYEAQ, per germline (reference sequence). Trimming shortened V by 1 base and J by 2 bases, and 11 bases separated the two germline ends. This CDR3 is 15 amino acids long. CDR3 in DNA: TGTGCCAGCAGCTTAGAAGGCTTTCCTCAAGAGACCCAGTACTTC. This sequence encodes CASSLEGFPQETQYF.

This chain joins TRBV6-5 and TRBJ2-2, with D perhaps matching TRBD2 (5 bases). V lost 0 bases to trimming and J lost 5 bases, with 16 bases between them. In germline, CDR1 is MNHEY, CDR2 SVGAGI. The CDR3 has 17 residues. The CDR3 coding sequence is TGTGCCAGCAGTTACTCCAAATCGGGAATTGGAACCGGGGAGCTGTTTTTT. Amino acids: CASSYSKSGIGTGELFF.

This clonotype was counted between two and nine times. The CDR3 nucleotides read TGTGCCAGCAGGGTCCCGGGACTCCAAGAGACCCAGTACTTC. This translates into CASRVPGLQETQYF. The V call is TRBV27, the J call TRBJ2-5; possibly TRBD2 for D (6 bases). This CDR3 is built from 14 residues. The ends were cut back, 6 bases at V and 1 base at J, with 12 bases in the middle. Germline lookup yields CDR1 MNHEY and CDR2 SMNVEV (reference sequence).

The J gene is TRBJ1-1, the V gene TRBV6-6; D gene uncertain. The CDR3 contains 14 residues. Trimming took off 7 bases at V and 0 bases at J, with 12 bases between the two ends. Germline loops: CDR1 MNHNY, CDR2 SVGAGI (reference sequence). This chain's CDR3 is CASTQDGLNTEAFF. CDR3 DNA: TGTGCCAGCACCCAGGACGGGTTGAACACTGAAGCTTTCTTT.

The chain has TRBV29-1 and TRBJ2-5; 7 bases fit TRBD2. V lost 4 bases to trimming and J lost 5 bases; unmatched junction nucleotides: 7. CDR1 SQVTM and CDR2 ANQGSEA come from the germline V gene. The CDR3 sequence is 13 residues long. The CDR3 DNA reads TGCAGCGTTGTCTCGGGGCGGGGGGAGACCCAGTACTTC. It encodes CSVVSGRGETQYF.

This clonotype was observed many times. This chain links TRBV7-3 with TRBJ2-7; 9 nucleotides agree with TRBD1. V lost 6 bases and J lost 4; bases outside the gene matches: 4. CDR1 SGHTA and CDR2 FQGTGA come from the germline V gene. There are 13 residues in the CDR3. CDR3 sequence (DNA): TGTGCCAGCAGTTGGGACAGGGATTACGAGCAGTACTTC. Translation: CASSWDRDYEQYF. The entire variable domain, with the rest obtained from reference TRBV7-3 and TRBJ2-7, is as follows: GAGVSQTPSNKVTEKGKYVELRCDPISGHTALYWYRQSLGQGPEFLIYFQGTGAADDSGLPNDRFFAVRPEGSVSTLKIQRTERGDSAVYLCASSWDRDYEQYFGPGTRLTVT.

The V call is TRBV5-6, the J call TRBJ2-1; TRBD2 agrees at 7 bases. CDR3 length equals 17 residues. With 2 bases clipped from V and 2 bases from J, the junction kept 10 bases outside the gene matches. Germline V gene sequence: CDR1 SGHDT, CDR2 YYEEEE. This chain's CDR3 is CASSFSGREWTYNEQFF. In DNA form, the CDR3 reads TGTGCCAGCAGCTTTTCGGGGCGGGAGTGGACCTACAATGAGCAGTTCTTC.

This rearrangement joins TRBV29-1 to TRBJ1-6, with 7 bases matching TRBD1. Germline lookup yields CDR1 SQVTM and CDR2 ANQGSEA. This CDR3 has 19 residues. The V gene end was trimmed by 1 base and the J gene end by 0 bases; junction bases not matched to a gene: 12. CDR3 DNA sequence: TGCAGCGTTGAAGGAATATGGCGGGACAGAAGCTCCTATAATTCACCCCTCCACTTT. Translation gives CSVEGIWRDRSSYNSPLHF. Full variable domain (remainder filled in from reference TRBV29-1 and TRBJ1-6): SAVISQKPSRDICQRGTSLTIQCQVDSQVTMMFWYRQQPGQSLTLIATANQGSEATYESGFVIDKFPISRPNLTFSTLTVSNMSPEDSSIYLCSVEGIWRDRSSYNSPLHFGNGTRLTVT.

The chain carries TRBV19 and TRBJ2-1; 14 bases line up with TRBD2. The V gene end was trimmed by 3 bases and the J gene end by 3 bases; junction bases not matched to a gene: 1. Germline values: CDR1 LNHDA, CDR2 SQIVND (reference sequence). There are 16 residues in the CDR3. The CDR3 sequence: CASSMGTSGSYNEQFF. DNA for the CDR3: TGTGCCAGTAGTATGGGGACTAGCGGGAGCTACAATGAGCAGTTCTTC.

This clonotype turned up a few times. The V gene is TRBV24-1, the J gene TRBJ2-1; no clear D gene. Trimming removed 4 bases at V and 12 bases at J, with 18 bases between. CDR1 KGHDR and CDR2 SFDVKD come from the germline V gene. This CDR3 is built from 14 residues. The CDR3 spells CATSDDLTGLGQFF. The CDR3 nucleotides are TGTGCCACCAGTGACGACCTGACTGGGCTCGGGCAGTTCTTC.

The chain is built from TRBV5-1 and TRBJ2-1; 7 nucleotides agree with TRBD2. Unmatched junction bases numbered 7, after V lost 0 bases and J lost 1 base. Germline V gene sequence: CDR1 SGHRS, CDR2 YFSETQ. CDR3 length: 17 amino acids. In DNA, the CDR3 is TGCGCCAGCAGCTTGGACCCAGCGGGAAGATCCTACAATGAGCAGTTCTTC. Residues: CASSLDPAGRSYNEQFF. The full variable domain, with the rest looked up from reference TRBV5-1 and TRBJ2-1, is KAGVTQTPRYLIKTRGQQVTLSCSPISGHRSVSWYQQTPGQGLQFLFEYFSETQRNKGNFPGRFSGRQFSNSRSEMNVSTLELGDSALYLCASSLDPAGRSYNEQFFGPGTRLTVL.

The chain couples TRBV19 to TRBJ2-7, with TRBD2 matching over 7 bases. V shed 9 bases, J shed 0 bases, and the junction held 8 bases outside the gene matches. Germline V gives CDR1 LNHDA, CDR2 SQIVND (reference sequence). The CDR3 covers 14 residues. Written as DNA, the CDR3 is TGTGCCAGCCGTTGGGCGGGGGACTCCTACGAGCAGTACTTC. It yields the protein CASRWAGDSYEQYF.

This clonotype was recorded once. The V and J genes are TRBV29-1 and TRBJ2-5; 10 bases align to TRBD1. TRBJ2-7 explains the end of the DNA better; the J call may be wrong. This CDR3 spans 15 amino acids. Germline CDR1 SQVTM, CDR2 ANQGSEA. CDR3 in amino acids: CSVEDLRQGADEQYF. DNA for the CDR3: TGCAGCGTTGAAGATCTTAGACAGGGGGCCGACGAGCAGTACTTC.

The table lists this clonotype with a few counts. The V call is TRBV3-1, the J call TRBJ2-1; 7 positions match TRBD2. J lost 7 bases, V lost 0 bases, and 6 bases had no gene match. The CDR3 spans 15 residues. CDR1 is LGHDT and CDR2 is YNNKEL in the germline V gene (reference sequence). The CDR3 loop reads CASSQDRLAGNEQFF. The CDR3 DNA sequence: TGTGCCAGCAGCCAAGATCGGTTAGCGGGTAATGAGCAGTTCTTC.

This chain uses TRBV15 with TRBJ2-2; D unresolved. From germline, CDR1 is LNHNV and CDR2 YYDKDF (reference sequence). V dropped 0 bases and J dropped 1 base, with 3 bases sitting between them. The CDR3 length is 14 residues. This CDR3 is CATSREENTGELFF. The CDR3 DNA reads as TGTGCCACCAGCAGAGAGGAGAACACCGGGGAGCTGTTTTTT.

DNA for the CDR3: TGTGCCAGCACCCCTAACAGGGTCCTCTCCTACAATGAGCAGTTCTTC. It encodes CASTPNRVLSYNEQFF. The chain couples TRBV2 to TRBJ2-1, with D possibly being TRBD1 (6 bases). The CDR3 contains 16 residues. Germline V gene sequence: CDR1 SNHLY, CDR2 FYNNEI. V was shortened by 7 bases and J by 0 bases, with 16 bases between the two germline ends.